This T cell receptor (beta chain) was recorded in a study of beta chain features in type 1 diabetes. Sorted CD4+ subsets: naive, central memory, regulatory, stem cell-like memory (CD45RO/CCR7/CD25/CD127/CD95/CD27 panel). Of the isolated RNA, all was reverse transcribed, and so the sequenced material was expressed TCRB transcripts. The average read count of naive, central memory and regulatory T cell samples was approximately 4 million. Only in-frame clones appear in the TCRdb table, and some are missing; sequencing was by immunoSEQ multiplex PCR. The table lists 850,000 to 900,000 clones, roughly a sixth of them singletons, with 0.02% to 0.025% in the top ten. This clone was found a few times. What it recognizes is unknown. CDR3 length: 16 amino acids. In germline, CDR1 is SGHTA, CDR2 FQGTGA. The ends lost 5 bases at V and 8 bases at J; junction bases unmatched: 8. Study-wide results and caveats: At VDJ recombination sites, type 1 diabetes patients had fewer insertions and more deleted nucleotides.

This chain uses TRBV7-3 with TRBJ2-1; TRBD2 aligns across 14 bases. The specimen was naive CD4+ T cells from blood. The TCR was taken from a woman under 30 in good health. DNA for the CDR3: TGTGCCAGCAGCCCCTCGGGACTAGCGGGAGTCTATGAGCAGTTCTTC. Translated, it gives CASSPSGLAGVYEQFF. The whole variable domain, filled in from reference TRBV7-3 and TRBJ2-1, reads GAGVSQTPSNKVTEKGKYVELRCDPISGHTALYWYRQSLGQGPEFLIYFQGTGAADDSGLPNDRFFAVRPEGSVSTLKIQRTERGDSAVYLCASSPSGLAGVYEQFFGPGTRLTVL.